Listed below are T cell receptor beta chains from one sample, sequenced in a study of beta chain features in type 1 diabetes. Profiling relied on immunoSEQ multiplex PCR, and the TCRdb table lists in-frame clones only, not all of them. The sample holds approximately 300,000 clones, roughly 11% seen once. Sequencing input: naive CD4+ T cells from blood. Receptor source: a woman aged 30 to 39 in good health. The CDR3 runs from the conserved cysteine through the conserved F or W. A D gene is named only where the DNA matches it firmly.

v_call	j_call	d_call	cdr3_aa
TRBV23-1	TRBJ2-2	TRBD2	CASSPRAREKTGELFF
TRBV4-2	TRBJ1-5	TRBD1	CASSQGDSSNQPQHF
TRBV28	TRBJ2-5	-	CASRTPGQQETQYF
TRBV11-2	TRBJ2-2	-	CASSQRLDGGELFF
TRBV5-1	TRBJ2-5	TRBD1	CASSLWVQQGNGKTQYF
TRBV21-1	TRBJ2-5	-	CASSQWTGVQETQYF
TRBV5-1	TRBJ2-5	-	CASSLARETQYF
TRBV10-3	TRBJ2-7	-	CAIGGQGGNYEQYF
TRBV4-3	TRBJ2-3	-	CASSQDWGSDTDTQYF
TRBV7-9	TRBJ2-3	TRBD2	CASSLAFGLGLDTQYF
TRBV19	TRBJ1-5	TRBD1	CASNNRGQPQHF
TRBV5-8	TRBJ2-1	-	CASSTQFF
TRBV7-7	TRBJ2-1	TRBD2	CASSLESGGEQFF
TRBV7-2	TRBJ2-1	TRBD2	CASSLELAGVNEQFF
TRBV30	TRBJ2-4	-	CAWSVRGPGRNIQYF
TRBV7-9	TRBJ2-1	-	CASSLVISGSSYNEQFF
TRBV6-5	TRBJ2-1	-	CASSYGGVEQFF
TRBV21-1	TRBJ2-7	-	CASRLPGLQNYEQYF
TRBV5-1	TRBJ1-4	-	CASSLETSNEKLFF
TRBV7-3	TRBJ2-1	TRBD1	CASSPGQGTGANYNEQFF
TRBV30	TRBJ1-1	-	CAWSRMGRALNTEAFF
TRBV2	TRBJ2-1	TRBD2	CASSWGLAGGSSYNEQFF
TRBV27	TRBJ2-3	-	CASSWRVSTDTQYF
TRBV11-2	TRBJ2-2	TRBD2	CASSYGLGPGELFF
TRBV12-5	TRBJ2-1	-	CASGLVGAANEQFF
TRBV6-1	TRBJ2-2	TRBD2	CASSVVAGGTALTGELFF
TRBV7-3	TRBJ2-1	TRBD2	CASSRTSGSYEQFF
TRBV30	TRBJ1-1	-	CAWGAVRIPEAFF
TRBV5-1	TRBJ2-7	-	CASSLDAGQYF
TRBV10-3	TRBJ2-5	-	CAISEGVTQETQYF
TRBV6-6	TRBJ1-1	TRBD1	CASSYGQGRNTEAFF
TRBV9	TRBJ2-5	TRBD2	CASSPSGQETQYF
TRBV30	TRBJ1-3	-	CAWSVGDSGNTIYF
TRBV28	TRBJ1-2	TRBD1	CASRRDRLRTF
TRBV7-2	TRBJ2-1	TRBD2	CASSLVASGRALAYNEQFF
TRBV18	TRBJ2-7	TRBD1	CASSPQGQGAREQYF
TRBV7-2	TRBJ2-3	TRBD1	CASSSRDSSTDTQYF
TRBV28	TRBJ1-2	-	CASSTPGRDYYGYTF
TRBV6-6	TRBJ2-1	-	CASSTDRSAYNEQFF
TRBV4-2	TRBJ2-1	TRBD2	CASSSTSGSQREQFF
TRBV5-1	TRBJ2-7	TRBD2	CASSWTGLANEQYF
TRBV15	TRBJ2-1	-	CATSSRGNEQFF
TRBV28	TRBJ2-1	-	CASRFGPPGEQFF
TRBV28	TRBJ2-7	TRBD1	CASSLWGQGNSYEQYF
TRBV4-1	TRBJ2-3	-	CASSQGRVGMSTDTQYF
TRBV15	TRBJ1-5	-	CATSTRRGSNQPQHF
TRBV5-4	TRBJ2-5	TRBD1	CASSPGQGVEETQYF
TRBV19	TRBJ1-1	-	CAIIGVNTEAFF
TRBV7-2	TRBJ2-5	-	CASSLVGSGKTQYF
TRBV6-5	TRBJ1-1	-	CASTYLQGKTEAFF
TRBV19	TRBJ2-5	TRBD1	CASSSPWDRGQKTQYF
TRBV20-1	TRBJ2-3	-	CSASGGDTQYF
TRBV5-4	TRBJ2-5	-	CASSPQPTGNQETQYF
TRBV6-1	TRBJ2-3	TRBD1	CASSDPGQGLDTQYF
TRBV28	TRBJ2-1	TRBD2	CASSRAGSGRAPIEQFF
TRBV28	TRBJ1-1	TRBD1	CAGTGLNTEAFF
TRBV28	TRBJ1-5	TRBD1	CASSPGQGDQPQHF
TRBV11-1	TRBJ1-5	TRBD1	CASSLGGQANQPQHF